This TCR beta chain emerged from a study of vaccination effects on CD4 cells after COVID-19. The study, taken as a whole, reports: At late timepoints after vaccination, vaccine- and infection-induced clones shrank markedly.

Libraries were prepared by immunoSEQ multiplex PCR; TCRdb keeps only in-frame clonotypes and omits some of them. Among around 19,000 clones listed, around three quarters were seen once. About this clone: The antigen remains unidentified.

In the ViraFEST assay, antigen-specific CD4+ clonotypes were identified by expansion after peptide-pool stimulation. Subsequent to a culture period of around 10 days, CD4+ T cells were isolated. According to the study, vaccine recipients showed no prior SARS-CoV-2 infection and negative nucleocapsid antibodies. Trimming took 5 bases from V and 0 from J; bases not matched to a gene: 2. CDR3 length: 15 amino acids. CDR1 and CDR2 (germline): LNHDA, SQIVND (reference sequence). The chain carries TRBV19 and TRBJ2-1; 9 bases agree with TRBD2. This receptor was obtained from a human donor who received a COVID-19 vaccine. Specimen: CD4+ T cells from PBMCs cultured with HCoV-NL63 spike peptides, collected before COVID-19 vaccination. CDR3 region: CASSGLANSYNEQFF. For the CDR3, the DNA is TGTGCCAGTAGTGGACTAGCGAACTCCTACAATGAGCAGTTCTTC.